This entry lists 13 T cell receptor beta chains sequenced from one sample in a study of shared clonotypes between healthy human individuals. Measured with immunoSEQ multiplex PCR; TCRdb has only the in-frame clones, and not every one. The repertoire holds around 2,000,000 clones, 95% seen once, with 0.13% in the top ten. Sequencing was carried out using naive CD4+ T cells sorted from blood. This sample's subset: CD45RA+ positively selected. Source of these receptors: a man younger than 35 in good health.

The gene calls are TRBV7-3 and TRBJ1-1, with 9 bases matching TRBD1. V shed 4 bases, J shed 5 bases, and the junction held 8 bases outside the gene matches. Germline-derived CDR1 and CDR2 are SGHTA and FQGTGA. CDR3 length: 15 residues. The CDR3 bases are TGTGCCAGCAGCTCCCTGGACAGGGGTGAAACTGAAGCTTTCTTT. Protein: CASSSLDRGETEAFF.

The rearrangement uses TRBV28 and TRBJ1-6; D possibly corresponds to TRBD1 (6 bases). Trimming pared 3 bases from V and 6 bases from J, leaving 27 bases between. The length of the CDR3 is 20 residues. Germline V CDR1 and CDR2: MDHEN, SYDVKM. The CDR3 protein is CASSFGGRGSFYQTNSPLHF. The CDR3 region has the DNA TGTGCCAGCAGTTTCGGGGGCAGGGGATCATTTTATCAGACTAATTCACCCCTCCACTTT.

This chain uses TRBV5-1 with TRBJ2-5; 7 nucleotides agree with TRBD2. The CDR3 has 14 amino acids. Per the germline V gene, CDR1 is SGHRS and CDR2 is YFSETQ. V shed 9 bases, J shed 5 bases, and the junction held 13 bases outside the gene matches. CDR3 nucleotide sequence: TGCGCCACCTCAAGGGCGGGAGATCGGGAGACCCAGTACTTC. The encoded protein is CATSRAGDRETQYF.

The rearrangement joins TRBV30 to TRBJ2-1, with TRBD1 matching 7 bases. The CDR3 contains 15 residues. The V gene end was trimmed by 0 bases and the J gene end by 5 bases; junction bases not matched to a gene: 7. Germline V gene sequence: CDR1 GTSNPN, CDR2 SVGIG (reference sequence). The CDR3, as DNA: TGTGCCTGGAGTGTAATGGGGACAGCTCACAATGAGCAGTTCTTC. It is translated as CAWSVMGTAHNEQFF.

The chain links TRBV5-1 to TRBJ2-1, with TRBD2 as a possible D gene (6 bases). V was cut by 10 bases and J by 1 base, with 15 bases left in between. The CDR3 is made up of 14 amino acids. Germline V gene sequence: CDR1 SGHRS, CDR2 YFSETQ. The CDR3 region has the DNA TGCGCCTCTGCTTTGGCGGGGTCCTACAATGAGCAGTTCTTC. Encoded protein: CASALAGSYNEQFF.

This clone was seen once. Being one base from a much bigger clone, this may be a read error. The rearrangement links TRBV5-1 to TRBJ2-3, with 12 bases matching TRBD2. Germline V lookup: CDR1 SGHRS, CDR2 YFSETQ. V dropped 4 bases and J dropped 4; count of bases not matched to a gene: 4. The CDR3 sequence is 15 residues long. The CDR3 is CASSQTSGSPDTQYF. In DNA form, the CDR3 reads TGCGCCAGCAGCCAGACTAGCGGGAGCCCAGATACGCAGTATTTT.

The chain has TRBV4-3 and TRBJ2-2; a possible D gene is TRBD2 (6 bases). The V gene lost 6 bases and the J gene lost 4 bases, with 15 bases spanning the gap. The CDR3 loop spans 15 amino acids. Germline V CDR1 and CDR2: LGHNA, YSLEER. The CDR3 DNA reads TGCGCCAGCAGTCAAAAATCCGGGGGCACCGGGGAGCTGTTTTTT. Translation: CASSQKSGGTGELFF.

The rearrangement links TRBV7-8 to TRBJ2-1, with 11 bases fitting TRBD1. CDR3 size: 15 residues. V was pared by 6 bases and J by 4 bases, with 5 bases of the junction left unmatched. CDR1 SGHVS and CDR2 FQNEAQ come from the germline V gene. CDR3 nucleotide sequence: TGTGCCAGCAGTTTCGGACAGGGGGCGTACAATGAGCAGTTCTTC. This encodes CASSFGQGAYNEQFF.

V usage is TRBV7-2 and J usage is TRBJ2-2; D is ambiguous. The CDR3 extends over 13 amino acids. Trimming took 5 bases from V and 6 from J, leaving 10 bases between them. Germline CDR1 and CDR2: SGHTA and FQGNSA. The CDR3 region is CASSGPSAGELFF. DNA for the CDR3: TGTGCCAGCAGCGGGCCCTCAGCCGGGGAGCTGTTTTTT.

V usage is TRBV6-6 and J usage is TRBJ2-6; tentative D call: TRBD1 (5 bases). Germline V lookup: CDR1 MNHNY, CDR2 SVGAGI (reference sequence). This CDR3 has 14 residues. Deletions cut 8 bases from V and 11 bases from J, with 19 bases between. CDR3 sequence (DNA): TGTGCCAGCGCGTTAAACGTAGGGGTACACGTCCTGACTTTC. Protein: CASALNVGVHVLTF.

This rearrangement joins TRBV2 to TRBJ2-1; TRBD1 is a possible D gene (6 bases). The CDR3 contains 11 residues. V lost 7 bases, J lost 10 bases, and 11 bases lay in between. Germline values: CDR1 SNHLY, CDR2 FYNNEI. The CDR3, as DNA: TGTGCCAGCACGTTCGGGACAGAGCAGTTCTTC. Amino acids: CASTFGTEQFF.

The chain recombines TRBV19 with TRBJ2-1; 12 bases are a match to TRBD1. This CDR3 contains 16 residues. Germline loops: CDR1 LNHDA, CDR2 SQIVND (reference sequence). Losses at the gene ends were 5 bases for V and 9 bases for J; bases not matched to a gene: 11. The CDR3 nucleotides read TGTGCCAGTAGTCTACAGGGACAGGGGGCGCGAGGTGAGCAGTTCTTC. Its translation: CASSLQGQGARGEQFF.

V usage is TRBV6-5 and J usage is TRBJ2-3; 12 bases are shared with TRBD2. The CDR3 totals 16 residues. The ends lost 4 bases at V and 3 bases at J; junction bases unmatched: 5. CDR1 MNHEY and CDR2 SVGAGI come from the germline V gene. The CDR3 region is CASSFTSGGSTDTQYF. The CDR3 region has the DNA TGTGCCAGCAGTTTTACTAGCGGGGGGTCGACAGATACGCAGTATTTT.